Listed here is a single T cell receptor beta chain. Its antigen remains unidentified. Genomic DNA (from each subset) was split evenly across several immunoSEQ plates. Sequencing used immunoSEQ multiplex PCR; TCRdb keeps in-frame clones, though not all of them. The sample lists approximately 2.1 million clones; 85% to 95% were seen once. CDR3 length: 14 residues. The germline gives CDR1 SGHTA, CDR2 FQGNSA. V gave up 0 bases and J gave up 1 base, with 6 bases separating them. The source of the sample is a study of shared clonotypes between healthy human individuals. The study, taken as a whole, reports: It was anticipated that sequencing depth would influence how many clonotypes donors shared. Roughly 5% of naive CD4 clonotypes were shared across four donors.

The sequence was collected from a man between 18 and 35 years old in good health. Some clones in this sample may be carry-over from other donors' samples. Source material: naive CD4+ T cells from PBMCs. Sample subset: CD45RA+ positively selected. V gene TRBV7-2 combines with J gene TRBJ1-1; D call uncertain. CDR3 nucleotide sequence: TGTGCCAGCAGCTTAGCGTTTTCGAACACTGAAGCTTTCTTT. Translated: CASSLAFSNTEAFF.